This TCR beta chain was obtained from a study of CD8 T cells in Susac syndrome. The CD8+ and CD4+ T cells were negatively isolated, with the TEMRA cells enriched by FACS. RNA, at about 0.45 to 1 ug, was reverse transcribed with random hexamers. Amplification of TCR beta CDR3 across 54 Vbeta and 13 Jbeta was performed with immunoSEQ multiplex PCR. TCRdb independently ran MiXCR on the immunoSEQ multiplex PCR reads; one entry per CDR3 protein. The repertoire holds around 160,000 distinct CDR3 sequences, with roughly 94% as singletons. Trimming pared 0 bases from V and 4 bases from J, leaving 7 bases between. The CDR3 length is 15 residues. Germline V gives CDR1 MGHRA, CDR2 YSYEKL.

Sequencing input: CD4+ T cells from PBMCs. This receptor was obtained from a human donor with multiple sclerosis. The chain employs TRBV4-1 and TRBJ2-6, with D unresolved. In DNA, the CDR3 is TGCGCCAGCAGCCAAGATATAGCCGGGGCCAACGTCCTGACTTTC. Translated: CASSQDIAGANVLTF.